A selection of T cell receptor beta chains follows, all from one sample in a study of cytomegalovirus exposure and HLA in healthy donors. Produced via immunoSEQ multiplex PCR; TCRdb's table is partial and in-frame only. The sample has roughly 120,000 clones, about 76% seen once. Sequenced: PBMCs. The origin of the receptors is a man aged 60-69 years in good health and CMV-seropositive. Both conserved end residues are part of each CDR3.

v_call	j_call	cdr3_aa
TRBV18	TRBJ2-1	CASSEGQNNEQFF
TRBV11-3	TRBJ1-1	CASSSGTGNTEAFF
TRBV5-1	TRBJ1-2	CASSLAGGIGYGYTF
TRBV5-4	TRBJ2-7	CASSLDRGFEQYF
TRBV5-1	TRBJ1-4	CASSPEGYEKLFF
TRBV5-5	TRBJ1-5	CASSLEPGNQPQHF
TRBV2	TRBJ2-2	CASSGQGAVTGELFF
TRBV9	TRBJ1-1	CASSPQTTGKAEAFF
TRBV13	TRBJ1-3	CASSLGQDVRGNTIYF
TRBV7-8	TRBJ2-5	CASSLVPLAGSQTQYF
TRBV19	TRBJ2-5	CASSISGRKDSKQETQYF
TRBV15	TRBJ1-5	CATTKAGGGQPQHF
TRBV10-3	TRBJ2-2	CAISESLGTSLTGELFF
TRBV10-3	TRBJ2-7	CAARPGVAYEQYF
TRBV7-9	TRBJ2-3	CASSFTGSADTQYF
TRBV18	TRBJ1-3	CASSPRSTDSGNTIYF
TRBV28	TRBJ1-2	CASSSMPEGGYTF